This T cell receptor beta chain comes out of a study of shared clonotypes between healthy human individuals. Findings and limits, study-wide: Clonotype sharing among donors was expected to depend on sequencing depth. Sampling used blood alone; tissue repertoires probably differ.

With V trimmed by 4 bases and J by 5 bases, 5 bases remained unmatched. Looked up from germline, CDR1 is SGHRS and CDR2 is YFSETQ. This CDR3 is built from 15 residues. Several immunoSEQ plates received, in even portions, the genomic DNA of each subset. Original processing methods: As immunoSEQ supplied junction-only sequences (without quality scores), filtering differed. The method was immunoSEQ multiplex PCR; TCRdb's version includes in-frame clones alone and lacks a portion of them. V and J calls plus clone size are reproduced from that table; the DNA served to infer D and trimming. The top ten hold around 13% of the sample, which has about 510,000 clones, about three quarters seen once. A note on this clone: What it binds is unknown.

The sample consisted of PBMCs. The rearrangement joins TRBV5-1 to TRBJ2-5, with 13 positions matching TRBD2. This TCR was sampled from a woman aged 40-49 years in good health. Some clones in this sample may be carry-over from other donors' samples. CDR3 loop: CASSPGLAGDETQYF. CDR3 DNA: TGCGCCAGCAGCCCCGGACTAGCGGGAGACGAGACCCAGTACTTC.